This T cell receptor (beta chain) was profiled in a study of control samples from healthy donors and cancer patients. Sequenced by immunoSEQ multiplex PCR; TCRdb stores in-frame clones only, minus some. The data hold 100,000 to 150,000 clones, with around nine tenths observed a single time. The CDR3 spans 15 residues. Germline assignment: CDR1 MNHNY and CDR2 SVGAGI (reference sequence). Trimming pared 5 bases from V and 5 bases from J, leaving 15 bases between. The rearrangement joins TRBV6-6 to TRBJ1-4; TRBD1 might be the D (5 bases). Sequences were obtained from blood. This TCR was sampled from a man aged 40-55 years in good health. As DNA, the CDR3 is TGTGCCAGCAGTCTTAACCGGGACCGAAATGAAAAACTGTTTTTT. Translated, it gives CASSLNRDRNEKLFF.